The rows below give T cell receptor beta chains drawn from one sample of a study of memory CD4+ T cells and cytomegalovirus serostatus. Clones were sequenced by immunoSEQ multiplex PCR, and TCRdb holds only the in-frame ones, with some missing. The sample records about 59,000 clones, 80% to 85% being singletons. The sample comprised memory CD4+ T cells from blood. Receptors originate from an adult in good health and CMV-seronegative. CDR3s include the opening cysteine and the closing phenylalanine or tryptophan. Fields, in order: clone size, CDR3 length, D gene, J gene, V gene, CDR3 protein. The D gene is left open where the match is weak. Clone size is not always given. Where it is, it says once, few, many or a class for expanded clones.

-	13	-	TRBJ2-1	TRBV19	CASSAERVGEQFF
-	16	TRBD1	TRBJ1-1	TRBV5-1	CASSPMGQGEYTEAFF
-	16	-	TRBJ2-5	TRBV12-5	CASGLDVTGSKETQYF
-	15	-	TRBJ1-3	TRBV19	CASRLDRISGNTIYF
-	14	-	TRBJ1-1	TRBV9	CASSGQTGNTEAFF
-	16	TRBD1	TRBJ1-1	TRBV19	CASSNTLPGQGDEAFF
-	16	TRBD2	TRBJ2-2	TRBV7-2	CASSGGGLLNTGELFF
-	14	-	TRBJ1-2	TRBV28	CASSLGGEPFGYTF
few	13	-	TRBJ2-1	TRBV18	CASSRASYNEQFF
-	14	-	TRBJ1-1	TRBV6-6	CASSPLTGTPEAFF
-	15	-	TRBJ2-7	TRBV6-6	CASSYGDRFPYEQYF
-	16	-	TRBJ1-5	TRBV28	CASSFGQIKGNQPQHF
-	15	TRBD2	TRBJ2-3	TRBV18	CASSPRTSGTDTQYF
-	14	TRBD2	TRBJ2-3	TRBV18	CASSRSGSADTQYF
-	14	TRBD2	TRBJ2-5	TRBV11-1	CASGLAGNQETQYF
once	12	-	TRBJ1-1	TRBV5-5	CASSFRPPEAFF